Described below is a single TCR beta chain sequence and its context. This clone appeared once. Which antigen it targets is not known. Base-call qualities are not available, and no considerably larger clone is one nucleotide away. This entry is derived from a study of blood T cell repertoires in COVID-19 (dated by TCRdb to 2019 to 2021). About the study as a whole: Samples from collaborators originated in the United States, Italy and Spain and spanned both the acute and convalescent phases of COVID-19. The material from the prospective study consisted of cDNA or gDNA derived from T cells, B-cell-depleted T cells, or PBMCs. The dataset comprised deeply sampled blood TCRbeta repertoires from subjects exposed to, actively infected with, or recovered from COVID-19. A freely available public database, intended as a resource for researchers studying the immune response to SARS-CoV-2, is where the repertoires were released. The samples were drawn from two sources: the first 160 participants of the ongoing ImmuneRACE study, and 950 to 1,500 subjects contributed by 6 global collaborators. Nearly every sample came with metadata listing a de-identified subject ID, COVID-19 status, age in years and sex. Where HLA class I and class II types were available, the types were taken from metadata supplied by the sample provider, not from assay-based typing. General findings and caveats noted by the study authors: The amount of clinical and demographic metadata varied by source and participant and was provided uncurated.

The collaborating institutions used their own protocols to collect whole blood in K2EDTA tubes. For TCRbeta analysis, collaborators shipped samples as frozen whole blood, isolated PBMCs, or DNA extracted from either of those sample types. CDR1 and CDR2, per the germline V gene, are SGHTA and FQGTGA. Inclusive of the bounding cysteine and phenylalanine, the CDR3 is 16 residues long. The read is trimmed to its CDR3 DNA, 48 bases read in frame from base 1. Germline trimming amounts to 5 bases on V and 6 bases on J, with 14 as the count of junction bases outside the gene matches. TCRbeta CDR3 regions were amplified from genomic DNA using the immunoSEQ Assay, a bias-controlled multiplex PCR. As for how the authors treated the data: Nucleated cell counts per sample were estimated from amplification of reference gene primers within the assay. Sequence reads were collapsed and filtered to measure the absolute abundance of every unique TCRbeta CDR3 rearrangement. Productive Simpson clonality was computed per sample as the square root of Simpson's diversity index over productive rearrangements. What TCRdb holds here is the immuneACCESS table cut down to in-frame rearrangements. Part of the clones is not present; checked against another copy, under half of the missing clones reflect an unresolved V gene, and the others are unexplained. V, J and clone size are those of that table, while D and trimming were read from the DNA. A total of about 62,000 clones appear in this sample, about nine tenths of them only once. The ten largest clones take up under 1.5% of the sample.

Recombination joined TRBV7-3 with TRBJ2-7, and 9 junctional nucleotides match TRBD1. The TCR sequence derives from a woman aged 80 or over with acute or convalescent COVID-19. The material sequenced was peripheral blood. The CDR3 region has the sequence CASSGYSGTGNGEQYF. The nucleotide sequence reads TGTGCCAGCAGCGGATACTCCGGGACAGGGAATGGCGAGCAGTACTTC. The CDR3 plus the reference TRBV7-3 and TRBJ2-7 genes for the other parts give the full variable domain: GAGVSQTPSNKVTEKGKYVELRCDPISGHTALYWYRQSLGQGPEFLIYFQGTGAADDSGLPNDRFFAVRPEGSVSTLKIQRTERGDSAVYLCASSGYSGTGNGEQYFGPGTRLTVT.